This TCR beta chain was captured by sequencing in a study of T cells in women clearing cervical HPV infection. Study details: For cases, blood was sampled a median approximately 150 days after lesion detection, interquartile range roughly 80 to 220 days. With HLA typing for only a few women, HLA confounding remains possible.

The CDR3 runs 11 residues. Germline CDR1 reads SNHLY; CDR2 reads FYNNEI. V was clipped by 6 bases and J by 6 bases, with 8 bases between them. TCRdb's table, derived via immunoSEQ multiplex PCR, lists solely in-frame clones and lacks some. The data show around 35,000 clones, and the top ten clones hold 1.7%. Comments on this clone: Its antigen is unidentified. The missing CDR3 end, 3 residues past where the read stops, is filled in from the germline J gene.

The study, taken as a whole, reports: Repertoire richness, not evenness, was significantly elevated in CIN3+ cases versus controls. Associations may precede or follow infection; HPV-specific or memory T cells were not isolated.

Material: blood buffy coat. This clonotype was sampled from a woman between 18 and 69 years old with a cervical HPV16 infection that either progressed to CIN3+ or cleared (not recorded which). The chain combines TRBV2 with TRBJ1-1; maybe TRBD1 (6 bases). The CDR3 DNA, read in part, is TGTGCCAGCAGCAGGGGTCCTGAA. Residues: CASSRGPE. The CDR3 as a whole reads CASSRGPEAFF.